Below, one T cell receptor (beta chain) is given with its context. Losses at the gene ends were 5 bases for V and 5 bases for J; bases not matched to a gene: 9. Germline values: CDR1 SGHRS, CDR2 YFSETQ. The length of the CDR3 is 14 residues. The sample originates from a study of PD-L1 blockade in urothelial cancer. Sequencing was performed with immunoSEQ multiplex PCR; in TCRdb, only in-frame clones are kept and a portion is missing. The sample lists approximately 48,000 clones; approximately 83% were seen once. This specimen consisted of PBMCs, obtained around atezolizumab (anti-PD-L1) treatment. The TCR sequence derives from a man between 60 and 70 years old with urothelial cancer. The chain recombines TRBV5-1 with TRBJ1-1, with 7 bases lining up with TRBD1. DNA of the CDR3: TGCGCCAGCAGACACTTGACAGGGAATACTGAAGCTTTCTTT. Protein sequence: CASRHLTGNTEAFF.